This TCR beta chain was profiled in a study of blood T cell repertoires in COVID-19. In the study overall: Samples representing acute and convalescent COVID-19 were sourced from the United States, Italy and Spain. T cells, B-cell-depleted T cells, or PBMCs provided the cDNA or gDNA that served as material.

V was pared by 4 bases and J by 3 bases, with 13 bases between. The V gene's germline CDR1 is GTSNPN and CDR2 SVGIG (reference sequence). The CDR3 has 14 amino acids. As processed by the authors: For nucleated cells, counts were estimated from reference gene primer amplification. The method was immunoSEQ multiplex PCR; TCRdb's version includes in-frame clones alone and lacks a portion of them. From that table come the V and J calls and clone size; the DNA was used to work out D and trimming. The sample has about 88,000 clones, roughly 84% seen once. The gene calls are TRBV30 and TRBJ1-3, with TRBD1 as a possible D gene (5 bases). Material: peripheral blood. The source is an elderly woman with acute or convalescent COVID-19. The CDR3 is CAWTFWGIGNTIYF. CDR3 bases: TGTGCCTGGACCTTTTGGGGCATTGGAAACACCATATATTTT.